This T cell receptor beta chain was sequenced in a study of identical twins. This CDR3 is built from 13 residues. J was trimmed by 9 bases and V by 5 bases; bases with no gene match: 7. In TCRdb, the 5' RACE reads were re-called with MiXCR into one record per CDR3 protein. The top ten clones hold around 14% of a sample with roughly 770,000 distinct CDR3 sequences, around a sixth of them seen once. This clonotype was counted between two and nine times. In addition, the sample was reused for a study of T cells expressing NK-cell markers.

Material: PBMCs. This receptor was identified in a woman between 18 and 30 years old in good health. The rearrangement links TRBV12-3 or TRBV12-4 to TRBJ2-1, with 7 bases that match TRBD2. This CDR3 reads CASSPGGGVEQFF. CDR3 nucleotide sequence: TGTGCCAGCAGTCCTGGGGGGGGGGTTGAGCAGTTCTTC.